The 30 T cell receptor beta chains given below trace back to one sample, sequenced in a study of blood T cell repertoires in COVID-19. This table comes from immunoSEQ multiplex PCR, and its TCRdb copy is limited to in-frame clones, with some not included. The sample consists of approximately 270,000 clones, roughly 80% of them appearing once. Sequencing was carried out using peripheral blood. Receptor source: a man of 80 years or more with acute or convalescent COVID-19.

The chain is built from TRBV7-8 and TRBJ2-5, with TRBD1 matching 11 bases. Per the germline V gene, CDR1 is SGHVS and CDR2 is FQNEAQ. Trimming at V came to 5 bases and at J to 5 bases, leaving 13 bases not matched to a gene. The length of the CDR3 is 17 residues. The chain's CDR3 is CASSPRGGQGARETQYF. The CDR3 coding sequence is TGTGCCAGCAGCCCCCGAGGAGGACAGGGGGCGCGGGAGACCCAGTACTTC.

The J gene is TRBJ2-7, the V gene TRBV5-1, with 13 bases fitting TRBD2. The V and J ends lost 0 bases and 7 bases, in that order; junction bases with no gene match: 10. The CDR3 is 17 residues long. Per the germline V gene, CDR1 is SGHRS and CDR2 is YFSETQ. Here the CDR3 reads CASSLGPTSGRAGEQYF. The CDR3 region has the DNA TGCGCCAGCAGCTTGGGGCCCACTAGCGGGAGGGCCGGGGAGCAGTACTTC.

This chain links TRBV7-9 with TRBJ2-7; 13 nucleotides align to TRBD2. CDR1 and CDR2 from the germline V gene are SEHNR and FQNEAQ (reference sequence). This CDR3 comprises 17 residues. V gave up 8 bases and J gave up 2 bases; unmatched junction bases: 12. CDR3 nucleotides: TGTGCCAGCCTTTCTACTAGCGGGAGGGCCGGAGCCTACGAGCAGTACTTC. Amino acid sequence: CASLSTSGRAGAYEQYF.

V usage is TRBV28 and J usage is TRBJ1-6; D may be TRBD1 (6 bases). V was shortened by 6 bases and J by 6 bases, with 12 bases between the two germline ends. Germline V gene sequence: CDR1 MDHEN, CDR2 SYDVKM. The CDR3 has 14 amino acids. As DNA, the CDR3 is TGTGCCAGCAGAACAGGGTTTCCTAATTCACCCCTCCACTTT. It translates to CASRTGFPNSPLHF.

The chain is built from TRBV24-1 and TRBJ2-3, with 12 bases aligning to TRBD2. The CDR3 runs 16 residues. V dropped 3 bases and J dropped 3; count of bases not matched to a gene: 3. Per germline, CDR1 KGHDR and CDR2 SFDVKD. For the CDR3, the DNA is TGTGCCACCAGTGATCCCGGACTAGCGGGAACAGATACGCAGTATTTT. Its protein is CATSDPGLAGTDTQYF.

This chain links TRBV13 with TRBJ1-1; D unresolved. Trimming stripped 0 bases from V and 4 bases from J, with 6 bases between. CDR3 size: 13 residues. The germline V gene has CDR1 PRHDT and CDR2 FYEKMQ (reference sequence). CDR3 DNA: TGTGCCAGCAGCTTAGGGGGGAGCACTGAAGCTTTCTTT. Its protein is CASSLGGSTEAFF.

The chain links TRBV5-1 to TRBJ1-3; TRBD1 is a possible D gene (6 bases). Germline CDR1 and CDR2: SGHRS and YFSETQ. This CDR3 has 17 amino acids. With 1 base removed from V and 0 bases from J, the gap between germline ends came to 14 bases. The CDR3 is CASSLRSTGSSGNTIYF. CDR3 nucleotides: TGCGCCAGCAGCTTGAGATCTACAGGGAGCTCTGGAAACACCATATATTTT.

The chain has TRBV11-2 and TRBJ2-5, with D possibly TRBD2 on 7 matching bases. The germline V and J ends were trimmed by 4 bases and 5 bases, with 29 bases remaining between them. In germline, CDR1 is SGHAT, CDR2 FQNNGV. CDR3 size: 19 residues. CDR3 loop: CASSSRLRLWTQGGETQYF. In DNA form, the CDR3 reads TGTGCCAGCAGCTCCCGGCTTAGATTATGGACACAGGGAGGGGAGACCCAGTACTTC.

The chain combines TRBV18 with TRBJ1-2, with 11 bases identical to TRBD1. This CDR3 is 16 amino acids long. The junction had 10 bases not matched to a gene; V was cut back by 6 bases and J by 4 bases. Germline V gene data show CDR1 as KGHSH and CDR2 as LQKENI. CDR3 amino acids: CASSSGQGDEGYGYTF. The CDR3 nucleotides are TGTGCCAGCTCGTCGGGACAGGGGGACGAGGGCTATGGCTACACCTTC.

This rearrangement joins TRBV10-3 to TRBJ2-7; perhaps TRBD2 as D (5 bases). V was shortened by 0 bases and J by 6 bases, with 12 bases between the two germline ends. CDR1 is ENHRY and CDR2 is SYGVKD in the germline V gene. The CDR3 is made up of 14 amino acids. The chain's CDR3 is CAISESGGSGEQYF. The DNA for the CDR3 is TGTGCCATCAGTGAGTCGGGCGGGTCGGGCGAGCAGTACTTC.

This sequence joins TRBV29-1 and TRBJ1-1; D ambiguous. V dropped 3 bases and J dropped 0 bases, with 8 bases sitting between them. This CDR3 comprises 13 residues. CDR1 is SQVTM and CDR2 is ANQGSEA in the germline V gene. CDR3 sequence: CSVETGMNTEAFF. As DNA, the CDR3 is TGCAGCGTTGAGACGGGAATGAACACTGAAGCTTTCTTT.

This chain uses TRBV5-1 with TRBJ2-2; the match to TRBD2 covers 9 bases. Trimming removed 1 base from V and 6 bases from J; junction bases left unmatched: 13. The CDR3 sequence is 18 residues long. Looked up from germline, CDR1 is SGHRS and CDR2 is YFSETQ. The CDR3 sequence is CASSLLDSGTSLSGELFF. Here the CDR3 DNA reads TGCGCCAGCAGCTTGCTTGATTCCGGGACTAGCCTCTCCGGGGAGCTGTTTTTT.

J is TRBJ2-1 and V is TRBV3-1 (or the pseudogene TRBV3-2); TRBD2 aligns across 8 bases. CDR1 and CDR2 (germline): LGHDT, YNNKEL (reference sequence). The trim removed 4 bases at V and 4 bases at J, leaving 6 bases unmatched. The CDR3 runs to 15 residues. CDR3 sequence (DNA): TGTGCCAGCAGCCCCAGCGAGCGGGGGTACAATGAGCAGTTCTTC. Translation gives CASSPSERGYNEQFF.

V gene TRBV5-1 combines with J gene TRBJ1-4; D is undetermined. Germline CDR1 reads SGHRS; CDR2 reads YFSETQ. Trimming took off 2 bases at V and 4 bases at J, with 12 bases between the two ends. CDR3 size: 15 residues. The CDR3 DNA is TGCGCCAGCAGCTTAGCTAGGACTCTTAATGAAAAACTGTTTTTT. Its protein is CASSLARTLNEKLFF.

The rearrangement joins TRBV4-1 to TRBJ1-6; D perhaps matches TRBD1 (6 bases). The germline CDR1 and CDR2 sequences are MGHRA and YSYEKL. The germline V and J ends were trimmed by 0 bases and 6 bases, with 15 bases remaining between them. CDR3 size: 17 residues. Written as DNA, the CDR3 is TGCGCCAGCAGCCAAGAAACAGGGTTTCGGAGTAATTCACCCCTCCACTTT. It is translated as CASSQETGFRSNSPLHF.

This chain uses TRBV19 with TRBJ1-5; 10 nucleotides align to TRBD1. Germline-derived CDR1 and CDR2 are LNHDA and SQIVND (reference sequence). Trimming cost V 4 bases and J 4 bases; bases outside gene matches: 4. There are 15 residues in the CDR3. CDR3 sequence: CASSRGQGRNQPQHF. The DNA of the CDR3 is TGTGCCAGTAGTAGGGGACAGGGGAGGAATCAGCCCCAGCATTTT.

V usage is TRBV13 and J usage is TRBJ1-3; D gene ambiguous. Germline-derived CDR1 and CDR2 are PRHDT and FYEKMQ (reference sequence). V was trimmed by 7 bases and J by 5 bases, leaving 15 bases between them. The CDR3 extends over 14 amino acids. CDR3 residues: CASTSGRLRNTIYF. CDR3 nucleotide sequence: TGTGCCAGCACCTCAGGTAGATTGCGAAACACCATATATTTT.

This CDR3 is CASGRWEIHEQYF. CDR3 DNA sequence: TGTGCCAGCGGGCGGTGGGAGATCCACGAGCAGTACTTC. The chain is built from TRBV28 and TRBJ2-7, with a possible D match to TRBD2 (5 bases). Germline CDR1 is MDHEN and CDR2 is SYDVKM. The CDR3 spans 13 residues. Trimming cost V 8 bases and J 5 bases, with 16 bases left between them. Together with reference TRBV28 and TRBJ2-7, the CDR3 gives the full variable domain: DVKVTQSSRYLVKRTGEKVFLECVQDMDHENMFWYRQDPGLGLRLIYFSYDVKMKEKGDIPEGYSVSREKKERFSLILESASTNQTSMYLCASGRWEIHEQYFGPGTRLTVT.

This rearrangement joins TRBV27 to TRBJ2-3; TRBD1 matches at 7 bases. CDR1 is MNHEY, CDR2 SMNVEV, per germline (reference sequence). The CDR3 is 14 amino acids. Losses at the gene ends were 2 bases for V and 4 bases for J; bases not matched to a gene: 3. CDR3 residues: CASSLGQGADTQYF. CDR3 DNA sequence: TGTGCCAGCAGTTTAGGGCAGGGGGCAGATACGCAGTATTTT.

The CDR3 loop is CAWSVRLGAAGYTF. Written as DNA, the CDR3 is TGTGCCTGGAGTGTACGGTTGGGGGCGGCTGGCTACACCTTC. This chain uses TRBV30 with TRBJ1-2, with D perhaps matching TRBD1 (6 bases). Germline assignment: CDR1 GTSNPN and CDR2 SVGIG (reference sequence). V lost 0 bases, J lost 7 bases, and 15 bases lay in between. This CDR3 spans 14 amino acids.

The V gene is TRBV6-1, the J gene TRBJ2-7, with a possible D match to TRBD2 (5 bases). The CDR3 is 19 amino acids. With 4 bases removed from V and 2 bases from J, the gap between germline ends came to 27 bases. Looked up from germline, CDR1 is MNHNS and CDR2 is SASEGT. The CDR3 DNA follows: TGTGCCAGCAGTGGCCTCCCACCCTGGAGGAGTGAGGATCCCTACGAGCAGTACTTC. This gives the protein CASSGLPPWRSEDPYEQYF.

V usage is TRBV7-9 and J usage is TRBJ1-1, with D possibly being TRBD1 (5 bases). The CDR3 covers 13 residues. CDR1 and CDR2 (germline): SEHNR, FQNEAQ (reference sequence). Trimming stripped 2 bases from V and 9 bases from J, with 13 bases between. The CDR3 DNA follows: TGTGCCAGCAGCTTAAATGGGGCGAGTCAAGCTTTCTTT. As protein: CASSLNGASQAFF.

The rearrangement links TRBV5-1 to TRBJ2-7; D remains unclear. This CDR3 has 14 amino acids. The germline V gene encodes CDR1 SGHRS and CDR2 YFSETQ. Trimming cost V 4 bases and J 0 bases, with 11 bases left between them. The CDR3 loop reads CASSLGELSYEQYF. The CDR3 DNA follows: TGCGCCAGCAGCCTCGGAGAACTCTCCTACGAGCAGTACTTC.

The V and J genes are TRBV5-1 and TRBJ1-2, with 7 bases fitting TRBD1. V lost 7 bases to trimming and J lost 2 bases; unmatched junction nucleotides: 5. CDR3 size: 13 residues. Germline CDR1 is SGHRS and CDR2 is YFSETQ. The CDR3 is CASSPGGNYGYTF. The CDR3 coding sequence is TGCGCCAGCTCCCCAGGGGGAAACTATGGCTACACCTTC.

This clone was counted only a few times. CDR3 in DNA: TGTGCCAGCAGTGCCGCAGGGGATGCAACTAATGAAAAACTGTTTTTT. Translating it yields CASSAAGDATNEKLFF. The rearrangement uses TRBV27 and TRBJ1-4; TRBD1 might be the D (6 bases). V was cut by 5 bases and J by 0 bases, with 13 bases left in between. The germline gives CDR1 MNHEY, CDR2 SMNVEV (reference sequence). The CDR3 extends over 16 amino acids.

The genes are TRBV19 and TRBJ1-5, with 8 bases identical to TRBD1. V shed 3 bases, J shed 3 bases, and the junction held 19 bases outside the gene matches. Germline V gene lookup returns CDR1 LNHDA and CDR2 SQIVND (reference sequence). CDR3 size: 20 residues. The CDR3 DNA sequence: TGTGCCAGTAGTATCCAGTCAGGACAGGGTGGGCAGGAAAACAATCAGCCCCAGCATTTT. It translates to CASSIQSGQGGQENNQPQHF.

This chain uses TRBV5-4 with TRBJ2-3; 11 bases fit TRBD1. The trim removed 2 bases at V and 5 bases at J, leaving 7 bases unmatched. CDR3 length: 16 residues. The germline gives CDR1 SGHNT, CDR2 YYREEE (reference sequence). The CDR3 reads CASSFFRTGGKDTQYF. CDR3 in DNA: TGTGCCAGCAGCTTTTTCCGGACAGGGGGCAAAGATACGCAGTATTTT.

This clone appeared once. This chain uses TRBV6-4 with TRBJ2-1; D is possibly TRBD1 (6 bases). This CDR3 comprises 15 residues. The ends were cut back, 8 bases at V and 4 bases at J, with 18 bases in the middle. Per the germline V gene, CDR1 is MRHNA and CDR2 is SNTAGT. Written as DNA, the CDR3 is TGTGCCAGCGACCTTCGCTGGGACACTTACAATGAGCAGTTCTTC. The encoded protein is CASDLRWDTYNEQFF.

This clone has more than one count but fewer than ten. V usage is TRBV28 and J usage is TRBJ1-5; 8 nucleotides align to TRBD1. Losses at the gene ends were 6 bases for V and 2 bases for J; bases not matched to a gene: 6. CDR3 size: 15 residues. The germline CDR1 and CDR2 sequences are MDHEN and SYDVKM. CDR3 DNA: TGTGCCAGCAGGGTGGGACAGGCTGGCAATCAGCCCCAGCATTTT. It encodes CASRVGQAGNQPQHF.

This clone was recorded only once. CDR3 sequence: CASSLGTGIFGNQPQHF. DNA for the CDR3: TGCGCCAGCAGCTTGGGGACAGGGATATTCGGCAATCAGCCCCAGCATTTT. The J gene is TRBJ1-5, the V gene TRBV5-1; 8 bases map to TRBD1. With 0 bases clipped from V and 2 bases from J, the junction kept 7 bases outside the gene matches. The V gene's germline CDR1 is SGHRS and CDR2 YFSETQ. The CDR3 is 17 amino acids. Full variable domain (outside the CDR3, taken from reference TRBV5-1 and TRBJ1-5): KAGVTQTPRYLIKTRGQQVTLSCSPISGHRSVSWYQQTPGQGLQFLFEYFSETQRNKGNFPGRFSGRQFSNSRSEMNVSTLELGDSALYLCASSLGTGIFGNQPQHFGDGTRLSIL.